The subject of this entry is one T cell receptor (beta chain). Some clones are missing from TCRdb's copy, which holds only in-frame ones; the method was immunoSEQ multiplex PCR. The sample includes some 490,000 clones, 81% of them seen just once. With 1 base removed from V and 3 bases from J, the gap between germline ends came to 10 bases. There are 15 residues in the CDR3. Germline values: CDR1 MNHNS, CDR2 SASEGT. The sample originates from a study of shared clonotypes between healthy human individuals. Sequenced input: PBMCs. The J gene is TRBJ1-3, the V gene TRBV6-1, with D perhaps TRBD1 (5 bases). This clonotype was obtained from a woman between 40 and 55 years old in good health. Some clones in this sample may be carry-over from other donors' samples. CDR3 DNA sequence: TGTGCCAGCAGTGAAGGACAGTTTTATGGAAACACCATATATTTT. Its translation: CASSEGQFYGNTIYF.